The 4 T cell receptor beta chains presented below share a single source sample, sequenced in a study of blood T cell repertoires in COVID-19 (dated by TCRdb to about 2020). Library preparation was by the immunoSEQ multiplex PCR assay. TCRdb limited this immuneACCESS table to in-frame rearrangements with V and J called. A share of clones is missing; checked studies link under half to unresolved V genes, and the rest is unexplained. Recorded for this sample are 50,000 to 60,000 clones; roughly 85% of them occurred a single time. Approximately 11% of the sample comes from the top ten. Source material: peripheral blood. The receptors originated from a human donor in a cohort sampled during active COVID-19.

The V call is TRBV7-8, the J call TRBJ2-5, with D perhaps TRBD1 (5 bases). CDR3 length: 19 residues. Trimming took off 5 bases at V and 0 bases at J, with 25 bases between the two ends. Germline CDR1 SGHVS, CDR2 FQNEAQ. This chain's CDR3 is CASSTIHLGRKRDQETQYF. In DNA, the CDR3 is TGTGCCAGCAGCACCATACATCTGGGGCGGAAACGGGACCAAGAGACCCAGTACTTC.

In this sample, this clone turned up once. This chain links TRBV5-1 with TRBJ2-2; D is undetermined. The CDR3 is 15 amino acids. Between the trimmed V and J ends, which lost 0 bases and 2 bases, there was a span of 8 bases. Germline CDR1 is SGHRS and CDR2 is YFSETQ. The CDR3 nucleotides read TGCGCCAGCAGCTTGGGTGGCTTCAACACCGGGGAGCTGTTTTTT. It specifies CASSLGGFNTGELFF.

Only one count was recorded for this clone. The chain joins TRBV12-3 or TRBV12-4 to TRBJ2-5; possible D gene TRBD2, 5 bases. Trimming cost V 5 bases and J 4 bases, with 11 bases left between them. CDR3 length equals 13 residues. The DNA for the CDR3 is TGTGCCAGCAGTCTTCTAGCTCGAGAGACCCAGTACTTC. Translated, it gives CASSLLARETQYF.

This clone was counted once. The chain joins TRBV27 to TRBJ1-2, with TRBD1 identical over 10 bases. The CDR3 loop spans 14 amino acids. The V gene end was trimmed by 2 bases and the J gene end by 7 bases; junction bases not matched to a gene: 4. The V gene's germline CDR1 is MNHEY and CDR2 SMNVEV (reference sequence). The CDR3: CASSLRQGAFGYTF. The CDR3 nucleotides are TGTGCCAGCAGTTTAAGACAGGGGGCCTTTGGCTACACCTTC.